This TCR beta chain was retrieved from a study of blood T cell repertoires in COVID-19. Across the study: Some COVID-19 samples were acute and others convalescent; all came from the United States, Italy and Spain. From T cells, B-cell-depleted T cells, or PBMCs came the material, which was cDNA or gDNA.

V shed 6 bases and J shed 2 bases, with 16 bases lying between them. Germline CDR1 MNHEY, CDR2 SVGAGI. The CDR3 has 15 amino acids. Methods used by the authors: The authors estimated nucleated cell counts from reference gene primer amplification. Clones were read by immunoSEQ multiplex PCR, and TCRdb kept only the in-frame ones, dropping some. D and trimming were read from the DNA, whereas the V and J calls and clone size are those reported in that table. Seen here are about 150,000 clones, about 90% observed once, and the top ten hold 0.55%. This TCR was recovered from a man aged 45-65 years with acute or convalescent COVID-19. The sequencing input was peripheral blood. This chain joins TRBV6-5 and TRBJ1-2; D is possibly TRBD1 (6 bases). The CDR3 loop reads CASRIGGGGNYGYTF. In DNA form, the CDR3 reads TGTGCCAGCAGAATAGGGGGAGGGGGGAACTATGGCTACACCTTC.